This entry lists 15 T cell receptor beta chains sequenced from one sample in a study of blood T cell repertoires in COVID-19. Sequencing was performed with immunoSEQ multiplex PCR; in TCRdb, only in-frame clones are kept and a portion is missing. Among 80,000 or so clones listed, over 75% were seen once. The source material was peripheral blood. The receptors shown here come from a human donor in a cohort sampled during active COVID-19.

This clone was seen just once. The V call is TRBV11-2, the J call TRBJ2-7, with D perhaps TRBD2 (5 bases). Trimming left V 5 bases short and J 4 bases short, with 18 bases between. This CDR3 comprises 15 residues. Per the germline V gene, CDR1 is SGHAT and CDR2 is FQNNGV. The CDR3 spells CASSPYKIRDYEQYF. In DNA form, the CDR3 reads TGTGCCAGCAGCCCCTACAAGATCCGGGATTACGAGCAGTACTTC.

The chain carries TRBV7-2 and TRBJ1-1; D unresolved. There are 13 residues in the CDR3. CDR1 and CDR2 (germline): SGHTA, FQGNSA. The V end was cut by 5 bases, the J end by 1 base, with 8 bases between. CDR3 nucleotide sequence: TGTGCCAGCAGCGTTAGATCGAACACTGAAGCTTTCTTT. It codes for CASSVRSNTEAFF.

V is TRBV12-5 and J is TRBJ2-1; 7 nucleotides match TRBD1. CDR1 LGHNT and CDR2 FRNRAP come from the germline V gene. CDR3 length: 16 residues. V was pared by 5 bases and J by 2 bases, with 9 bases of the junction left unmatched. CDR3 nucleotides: TGTGCTAGTGGTAGGGAAACAGGGGTCACCTACAATGAGCAGTTCTTC. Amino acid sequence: CASGRETGVTYNEQFF.

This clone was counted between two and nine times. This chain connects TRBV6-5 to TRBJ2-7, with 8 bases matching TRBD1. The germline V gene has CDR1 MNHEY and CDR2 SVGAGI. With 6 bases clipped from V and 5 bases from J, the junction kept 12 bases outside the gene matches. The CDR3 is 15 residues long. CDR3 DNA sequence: TGTGCCAGCAGGTCAGTGGGGACAGGAATGAACGAGCAGTACTTC. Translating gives CASRSVGTGMNEQYF.

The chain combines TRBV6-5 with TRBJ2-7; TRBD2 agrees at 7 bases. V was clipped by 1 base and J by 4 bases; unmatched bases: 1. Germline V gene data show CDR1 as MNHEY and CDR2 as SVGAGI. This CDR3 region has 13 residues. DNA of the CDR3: TGTGCCAGCAGTTACTTGGGAGGGTACGAGCAGTACTTC. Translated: CASSYLGGYEQYF.

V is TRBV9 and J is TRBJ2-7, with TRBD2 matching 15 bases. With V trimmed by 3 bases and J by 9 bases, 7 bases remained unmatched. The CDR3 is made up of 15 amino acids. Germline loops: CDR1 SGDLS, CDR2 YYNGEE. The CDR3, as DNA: TGTGCCAGCAGCGCCGGGACTAGCGGGGGGTCGGGGCAGTACTTC. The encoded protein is CASSAGTSGGSGQYF.

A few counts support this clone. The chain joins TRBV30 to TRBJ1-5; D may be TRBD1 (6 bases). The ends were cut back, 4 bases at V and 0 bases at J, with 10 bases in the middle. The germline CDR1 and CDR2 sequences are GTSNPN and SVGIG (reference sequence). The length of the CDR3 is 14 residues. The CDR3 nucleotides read TGTGCCTGGAAACAGGGTTATAGCAATCAGCCCCAGCATTTT. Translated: CAWKQGYSNQPQHF.

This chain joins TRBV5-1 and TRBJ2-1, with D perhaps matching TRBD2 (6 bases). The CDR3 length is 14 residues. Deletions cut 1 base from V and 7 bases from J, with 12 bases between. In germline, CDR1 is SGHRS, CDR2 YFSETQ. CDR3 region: CASSLSGGLNEQFF. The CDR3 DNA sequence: TGCGCCAGCAGCTTGAGTGGGGGGTTAAATGAGCAGTTCTTC.

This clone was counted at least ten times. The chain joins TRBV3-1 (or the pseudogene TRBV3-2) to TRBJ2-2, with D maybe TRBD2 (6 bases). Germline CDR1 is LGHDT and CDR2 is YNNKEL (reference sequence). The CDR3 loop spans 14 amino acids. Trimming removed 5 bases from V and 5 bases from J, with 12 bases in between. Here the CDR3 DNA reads TGTGCCAGCAGCTCGACTAGTTATACCGGGGAGCTGTTTTTT. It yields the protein CASSSTSYTGELFF.

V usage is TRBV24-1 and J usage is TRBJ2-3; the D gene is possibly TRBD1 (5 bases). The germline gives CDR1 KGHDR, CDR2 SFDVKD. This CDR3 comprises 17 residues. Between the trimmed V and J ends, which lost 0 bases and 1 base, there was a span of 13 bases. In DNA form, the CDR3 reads TGTGCCACCAGTGATTTGTCCCGGACAAGTGGCACAGATACGCAGTATTTT. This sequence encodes CATSDLSRTSGTDTQYF.

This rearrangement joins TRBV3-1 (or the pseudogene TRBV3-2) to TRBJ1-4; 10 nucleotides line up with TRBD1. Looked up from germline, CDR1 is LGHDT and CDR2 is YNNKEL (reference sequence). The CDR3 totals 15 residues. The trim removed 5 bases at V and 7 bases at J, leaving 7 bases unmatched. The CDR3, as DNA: TGTGCCAGCAGCTCCTCTGACAGGGGGCTTGAAAAACTGTTTTTT. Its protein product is CASSSSDRGLEKLFF.

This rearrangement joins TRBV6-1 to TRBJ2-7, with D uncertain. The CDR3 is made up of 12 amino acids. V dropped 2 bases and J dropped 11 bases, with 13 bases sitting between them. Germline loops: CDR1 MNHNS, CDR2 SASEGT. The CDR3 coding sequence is TGTGCCAGCAGTGAAAAGACCCGTGCGGAGTACTTC. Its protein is CASSEKTRAEYF.

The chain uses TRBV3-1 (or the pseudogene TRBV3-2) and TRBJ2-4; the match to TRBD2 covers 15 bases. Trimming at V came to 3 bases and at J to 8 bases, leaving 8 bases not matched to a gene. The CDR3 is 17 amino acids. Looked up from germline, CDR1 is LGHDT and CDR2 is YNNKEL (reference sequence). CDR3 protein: CASSQLGLAGGGDIQYF. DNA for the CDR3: TGTGCCAGCAGCCAGTTAGGACTAGCGGGAGGGGGGGACATTCAGTACTTC.

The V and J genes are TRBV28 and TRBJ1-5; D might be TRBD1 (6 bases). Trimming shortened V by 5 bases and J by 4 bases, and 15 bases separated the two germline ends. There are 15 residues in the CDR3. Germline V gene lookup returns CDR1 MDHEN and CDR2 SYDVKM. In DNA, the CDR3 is TGTGCCAGCAGTATACAGAGGACAGCTAATCAGCCCCAGCATTTT. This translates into CASSIQRTANQPQHF.

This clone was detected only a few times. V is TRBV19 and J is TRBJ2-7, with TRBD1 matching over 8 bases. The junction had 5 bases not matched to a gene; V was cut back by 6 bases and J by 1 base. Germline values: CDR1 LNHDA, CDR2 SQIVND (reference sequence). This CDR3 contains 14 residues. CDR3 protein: CASRGRTGSYEQYF. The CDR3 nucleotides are TGTGCCAGTAGGGGCCGGACAGGGTCCTACGAGCAGTACTTC.